The present entry profiles one T cell receptor (beta chain) with its context. Its cognate antigen is unknown. CDR3 length equals 14 residues. After removal of 6 bases from V and 6 bases from J, the junction contained 10 bases not matched to a gene. Germline V gene data show CDR1 as SNHLY and CDR2 as FYNNEI. The sample comes from a study of CD8+CD57+ T cells in acquired aplastic anemia. Study-wide background: Average DNA yield from sorted CD4+ and CD8+ cells was approximately 3.2 ug.

Profiling that covered TCR beta VDJ and CDR3 relied on genomic DNA as its template. TCRdb re-analysed the reads in MiXCR, keeping a single row per CDR3 protein. The table includes 250,000 to 350,000 distinct CDR3 sequences, 50% to 70% detected once. Study-wide results and limits: Between patients and controls, about 30 CD8+ CDR3 sequences were found in common. Between patients and controls, CD8+ Simpson's diversity did not vary significantly.

V and J are TRBV2 and TRBJ2-7; TRBD1 matches at 8 bases. Sequenced material: sorted CD4+, CD8+, or CD8+CD57+ T cells (not recorded which) from PBMCs. This TCR derives from a human donor with severe aplastic anemia or a healthy control (not recorded which). CDR3 sequence (DNA): TGTGCCAGCAGCCCTTGGAAACAGGGGGGCGAGCAGTACTTC. Protein: CASSPWKQGGEQYF.